This T cell receptor beta chain was observed in a study of shared clonotypes between healthy human individuals. Repertoires were generated with immunoSEQ multiplex PCR, while TCRdb's copy carries only in-frame clones and drops some. This sample has around 510,000 clones, with about 80% found just once. This clonotype originated in a woman aged 40 to 55 in good health. Some clones in this sample may be carry-over from other donors' samples. The source material was PBMCs.

The CDR3 DNA reads as TGTGCCAGCAGCGCAATCCCGGGACTAGAGTACTTC. Protein: CASSAIPGLEYF. J is TRBJ2-7 and V is TRBV11-2; TRBD2 agrees at 8 bases. The CDR3 is 12 amino acids. CDR1 and CDR2 (germline): SGHAT, FQNNGV. V shed 5 bases and J 11 bases; nucleotides not matched to a gene: 8.